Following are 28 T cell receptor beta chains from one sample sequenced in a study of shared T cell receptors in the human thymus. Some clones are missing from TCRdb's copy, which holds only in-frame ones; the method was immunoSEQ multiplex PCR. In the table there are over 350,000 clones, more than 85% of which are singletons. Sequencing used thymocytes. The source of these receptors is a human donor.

The CDR3 loop is CASSQDGLPGLAGGPGELFF. The CDR3 DNA reads as TGCGCCAGCAGCCAAGATGGGCTCCCGGGACTAGCGGGAGGGCCCGGGGAGCTGTTTTTT. The chain carries TRBV4-1 and TRBJ2-2; 16 nucleotides line up with TRBD2. The germline V gene has CDR1 MGHRA and CDR2 YSYEKL. The CDR3 loop spans 20 amino acids. Germline trimming cut 0 bases from V and 6 bases from J; bases unmatched to any gene: 10.

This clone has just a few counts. CDR3 protein: CASGGQTGGYTF. The CDR3 nucleotides are TGTGCCAGCGGGGGACAGACCGGTGGCTACACCTTC. The chain couples TRBV14 to TRBJ1-2, with 7 bases aligning to TRBD1. Germline V gene sequence: CDR1 SGHDN, CDR2 FVKESK. The V and J ends lost 8 bases and 7 bases, in that order; junction bases with no gene match: 7. The CDR3 spans 12 residues.

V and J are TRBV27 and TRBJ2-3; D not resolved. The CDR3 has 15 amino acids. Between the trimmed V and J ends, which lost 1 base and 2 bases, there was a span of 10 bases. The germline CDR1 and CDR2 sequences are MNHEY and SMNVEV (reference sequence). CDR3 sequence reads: CASSLFVDPTDTQYF. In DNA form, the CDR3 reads TGTGCCAGCAGTTTATTCGTGGACCCCACAGATACGCAGTATTTT.

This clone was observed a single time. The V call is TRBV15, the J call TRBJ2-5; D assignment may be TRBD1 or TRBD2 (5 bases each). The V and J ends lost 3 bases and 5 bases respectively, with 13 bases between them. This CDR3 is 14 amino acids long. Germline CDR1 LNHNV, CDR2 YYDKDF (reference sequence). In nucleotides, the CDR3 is TGTGCCACCAGCAGTCAGGGTTCGGGGGAGACCCAGTACTTC. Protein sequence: CATSSQGSGETQYF.

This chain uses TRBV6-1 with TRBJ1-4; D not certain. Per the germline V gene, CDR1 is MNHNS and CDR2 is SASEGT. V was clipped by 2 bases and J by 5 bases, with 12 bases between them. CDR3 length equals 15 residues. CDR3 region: CASSEMAEVNEKLFF. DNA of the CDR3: TGTGCCAGCAGTGAAATGGCAGAAGTAAATGAAAAACTGTTTTTT.

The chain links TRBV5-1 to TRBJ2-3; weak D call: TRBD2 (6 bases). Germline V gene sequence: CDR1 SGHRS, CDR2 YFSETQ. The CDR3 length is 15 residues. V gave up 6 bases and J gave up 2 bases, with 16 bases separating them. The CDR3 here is CASTNQAGFTDTQYF. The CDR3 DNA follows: TGCGCCAGCACCAACCAGGCGGGGTTCACAGATACGCAGTATTTT.

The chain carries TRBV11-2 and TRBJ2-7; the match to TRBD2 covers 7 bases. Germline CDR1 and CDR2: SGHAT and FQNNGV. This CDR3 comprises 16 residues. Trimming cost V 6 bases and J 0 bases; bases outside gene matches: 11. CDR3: CASRFGSSGISYEQYF. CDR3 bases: TGTGCCAGCAGATTTGGGTCTAGCGGCATCTCCTACGAGCAGTACTTC. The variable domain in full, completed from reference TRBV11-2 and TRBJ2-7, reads EAGVAQSPRYKIIEKRQSVAFWCNPISGHATLYWYQQILGQGPKLLIQFQNNGVVDDSQLPKDRFSAERLKGVDSTLKIQPAKLEDSAVYLCASRFGSSGISYEQYFGPGTRLTVT.

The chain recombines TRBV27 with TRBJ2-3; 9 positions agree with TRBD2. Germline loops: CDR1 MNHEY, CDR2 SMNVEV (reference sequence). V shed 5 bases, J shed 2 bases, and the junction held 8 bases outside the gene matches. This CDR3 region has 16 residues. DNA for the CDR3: TGTGCCAGCAGTCCCCAGACTAGCGGACCCACAGATACGCAGTATTTT. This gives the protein CASSPQTSGPTDTQYF.

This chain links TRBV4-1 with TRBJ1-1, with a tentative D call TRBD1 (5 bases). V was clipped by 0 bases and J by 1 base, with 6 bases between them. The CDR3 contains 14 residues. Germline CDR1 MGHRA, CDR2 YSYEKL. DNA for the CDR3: TGCGCCAGCAGCCAAGACAGGGAGAACACTGAAGCTTTCTTT. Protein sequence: CASSQDRENTEAFF.

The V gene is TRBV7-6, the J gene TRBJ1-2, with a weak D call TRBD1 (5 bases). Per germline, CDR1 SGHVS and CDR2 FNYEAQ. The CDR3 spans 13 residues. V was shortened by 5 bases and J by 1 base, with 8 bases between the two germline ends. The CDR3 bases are TGTGCCAGCAGCCCGGACATTAACTATGGCTACACCTTC. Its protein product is CASSPDINYGYTF.

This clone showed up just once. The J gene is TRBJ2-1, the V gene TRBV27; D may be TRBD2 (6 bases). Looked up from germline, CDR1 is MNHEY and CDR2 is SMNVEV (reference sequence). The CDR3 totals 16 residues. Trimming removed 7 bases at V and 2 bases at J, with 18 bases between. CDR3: CASNQSIGRPYNEQFF. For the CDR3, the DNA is TGTGCCAGCAACCAATCAATCGGGAGACCCTACAATGAGCAGTTCTTC.

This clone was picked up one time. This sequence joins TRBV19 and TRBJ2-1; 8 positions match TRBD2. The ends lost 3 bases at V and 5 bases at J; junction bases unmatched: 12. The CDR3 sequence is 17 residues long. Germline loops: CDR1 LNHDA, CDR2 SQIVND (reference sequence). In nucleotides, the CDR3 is TGTGCCAGTAGTATGCTGGGAAAGACTAGCGAGGACAATGAGCAGTTCTTC. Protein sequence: CASSMLGKTSEDNEQFF.

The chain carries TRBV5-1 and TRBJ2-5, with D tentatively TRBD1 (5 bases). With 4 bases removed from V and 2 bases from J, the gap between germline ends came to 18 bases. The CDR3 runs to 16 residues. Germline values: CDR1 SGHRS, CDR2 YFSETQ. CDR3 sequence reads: CASSGLRGETQETQYF. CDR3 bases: TGCGCCAGCAGCGGGTTAAGGGGTGAAACTCAAGAGACCCAGTACTTC.

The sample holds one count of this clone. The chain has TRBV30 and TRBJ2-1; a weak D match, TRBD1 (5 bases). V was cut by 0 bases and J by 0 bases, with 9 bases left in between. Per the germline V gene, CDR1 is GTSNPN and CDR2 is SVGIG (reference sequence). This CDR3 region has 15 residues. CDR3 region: CAWSVGQGSYNEQFF. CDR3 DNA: TGTGCCTGGAGTGTTGGGCAGGGCTCCTACAATGAGCAGTTCTTC.

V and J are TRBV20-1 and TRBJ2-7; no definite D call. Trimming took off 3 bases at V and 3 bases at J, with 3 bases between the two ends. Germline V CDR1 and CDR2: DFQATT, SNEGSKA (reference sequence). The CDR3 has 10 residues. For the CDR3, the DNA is TGCAGTGCTAGGCTCTACGAGCAGTACTTC. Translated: CSARLYEQYF.

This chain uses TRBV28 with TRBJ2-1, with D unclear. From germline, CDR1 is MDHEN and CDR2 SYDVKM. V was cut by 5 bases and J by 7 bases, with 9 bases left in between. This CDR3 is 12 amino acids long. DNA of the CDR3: TGTGCCAGCAGTAGCCCCCGGAATGAGCAGTTCTTC. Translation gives CASSSPRNEQFF.

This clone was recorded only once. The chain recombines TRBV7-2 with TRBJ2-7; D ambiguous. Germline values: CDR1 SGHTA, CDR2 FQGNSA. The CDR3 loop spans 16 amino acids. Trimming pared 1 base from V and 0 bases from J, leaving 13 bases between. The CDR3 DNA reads TGTGCCAGCAGCTTAGTTGTCTACGGGCCCTCCTACGAGCAGTACTTC. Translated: CASSLVVYGPSYEQYF.

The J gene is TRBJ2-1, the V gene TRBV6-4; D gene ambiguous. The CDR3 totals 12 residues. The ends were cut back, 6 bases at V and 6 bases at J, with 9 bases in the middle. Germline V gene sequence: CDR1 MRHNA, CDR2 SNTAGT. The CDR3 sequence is CASRGRTNEQFF. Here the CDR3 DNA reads TGTGCCAGCAGAGGACGGACCAATGAGCAGTTCTTC.

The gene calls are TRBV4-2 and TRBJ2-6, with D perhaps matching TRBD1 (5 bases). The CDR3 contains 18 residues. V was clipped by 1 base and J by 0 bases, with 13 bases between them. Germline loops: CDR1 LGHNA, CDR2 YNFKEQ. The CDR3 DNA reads TGTGCCAGCAGCCAAGCTAGGGGCCGCTACTCTGGGGCCAACGTCCTGACTTTC. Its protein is CASSQARGRYSGANVLTF.

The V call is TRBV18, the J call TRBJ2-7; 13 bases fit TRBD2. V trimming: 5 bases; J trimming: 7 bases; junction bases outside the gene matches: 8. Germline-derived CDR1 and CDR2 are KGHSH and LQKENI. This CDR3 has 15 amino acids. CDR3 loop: CASSGRTSGSREQYF. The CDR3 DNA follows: TGTGCCAGCTCAGGACGGACTAGCGGGAGTAGGGAGCAGTACTTC.

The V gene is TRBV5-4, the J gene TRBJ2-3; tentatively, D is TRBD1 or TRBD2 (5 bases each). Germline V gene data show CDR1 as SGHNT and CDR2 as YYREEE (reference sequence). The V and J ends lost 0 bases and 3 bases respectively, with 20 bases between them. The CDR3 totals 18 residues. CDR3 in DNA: TGTGCCAGCAGCTTGGGGGGACCACCCCGCACCTCAACAGATACGCAGTATTTT. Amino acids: CASSLGGPPRTSTDTQYF.

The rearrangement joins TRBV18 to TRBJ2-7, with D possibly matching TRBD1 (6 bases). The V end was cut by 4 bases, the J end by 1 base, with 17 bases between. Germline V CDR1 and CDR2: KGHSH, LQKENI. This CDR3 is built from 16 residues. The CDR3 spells CASSHSTGLASYEQYF. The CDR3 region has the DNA TGTGCCAGCTCACACTCGACAGGACTTGCTTCCTACGAGCAGTACTTC.

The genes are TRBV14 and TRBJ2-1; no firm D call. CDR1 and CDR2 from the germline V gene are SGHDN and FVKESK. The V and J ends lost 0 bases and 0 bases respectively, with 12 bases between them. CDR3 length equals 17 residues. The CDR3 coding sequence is TGTGCCAGCAGCCAAGATCGTGTAGGTAGCTCCTACAATGAGCAGTTCTTC. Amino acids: CASSQDRVGSSYNEQFF. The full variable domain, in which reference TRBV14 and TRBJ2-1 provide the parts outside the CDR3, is EAGVTQFPSHSVIEKGQTVTLRCDPISGHDNLYWYRRVMGKEIKFLLHFVKESKQDESGMPNNRFLAERTGGTYSTLKVQPAELEDSGVYFCASSQDRVGSSYNEQFFGPGTRLTVL.

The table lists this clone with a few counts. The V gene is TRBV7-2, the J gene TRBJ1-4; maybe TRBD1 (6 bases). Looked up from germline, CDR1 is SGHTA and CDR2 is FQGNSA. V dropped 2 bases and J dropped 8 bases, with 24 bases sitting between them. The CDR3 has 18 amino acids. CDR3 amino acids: CASSLQVLSGAPGEKLFF. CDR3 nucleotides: TGTGCCAGCAGCTTACAGGTCCTTTCGGGGGCGCCCGGAGAAAAACTGTTTTTT.

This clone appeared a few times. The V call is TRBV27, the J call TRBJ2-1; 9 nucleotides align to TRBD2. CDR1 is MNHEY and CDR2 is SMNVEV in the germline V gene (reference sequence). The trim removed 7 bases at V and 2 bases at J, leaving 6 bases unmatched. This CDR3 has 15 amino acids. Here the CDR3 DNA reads TGTGCCAGCATACCGGCGGGAGGGACCTACAATGAGCAGTTCTTC. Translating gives CASIPAGGTYNEQFF.

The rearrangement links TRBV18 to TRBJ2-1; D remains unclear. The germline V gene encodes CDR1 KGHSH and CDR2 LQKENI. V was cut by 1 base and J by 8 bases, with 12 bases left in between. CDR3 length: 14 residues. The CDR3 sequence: CASSPRTALDEQFF. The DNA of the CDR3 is TGTGCCAGCTCACCACGGACGGCTTTGGATGAGCAGTTCTTC. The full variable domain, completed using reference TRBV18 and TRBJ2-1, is NAGVMQNPRHLVRRRGQEARLRCSPMKGHSHVYWYRQLPEEGLKFMVYLQKENIIDESGMPKERFSAEFPKEGPSILRIQQVVRGDSAAYFCASSPRTALDEQFFGPGTRLTVL.

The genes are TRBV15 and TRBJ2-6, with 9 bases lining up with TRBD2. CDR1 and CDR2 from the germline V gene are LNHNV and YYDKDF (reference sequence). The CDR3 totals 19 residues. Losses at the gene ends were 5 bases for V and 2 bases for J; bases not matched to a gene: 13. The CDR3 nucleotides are TGTGCCACCAGCCCTAGCGGGCGGGAGGGCATAACTGGGGCCAACGTCCTGACTTTC. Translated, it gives CATSPSGREGITGANVLTF.

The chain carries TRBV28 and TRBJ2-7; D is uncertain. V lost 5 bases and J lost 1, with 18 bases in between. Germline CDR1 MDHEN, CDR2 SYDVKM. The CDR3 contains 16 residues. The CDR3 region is CASSPHPAARSYEQYF. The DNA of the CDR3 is TGTGCCAGCAGTCCCCACCCAGCAGCAAGATCCTACGAGCAGTACTTC.